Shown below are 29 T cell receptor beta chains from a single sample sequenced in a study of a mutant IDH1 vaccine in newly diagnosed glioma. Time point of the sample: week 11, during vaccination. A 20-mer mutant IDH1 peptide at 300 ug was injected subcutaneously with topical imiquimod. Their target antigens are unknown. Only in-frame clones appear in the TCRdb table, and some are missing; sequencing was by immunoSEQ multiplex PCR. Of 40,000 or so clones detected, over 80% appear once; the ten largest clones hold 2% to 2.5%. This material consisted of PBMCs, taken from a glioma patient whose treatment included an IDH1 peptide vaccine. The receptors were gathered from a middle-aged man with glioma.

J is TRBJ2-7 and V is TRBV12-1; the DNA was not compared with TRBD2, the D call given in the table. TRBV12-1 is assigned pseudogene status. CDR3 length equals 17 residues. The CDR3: CASSFGRLAGWRNEQYF. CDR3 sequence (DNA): TGTGCCAGCAGCTTTGGACGTCTAGCGGGATGGCGCAACGAGCAGTACTTC.

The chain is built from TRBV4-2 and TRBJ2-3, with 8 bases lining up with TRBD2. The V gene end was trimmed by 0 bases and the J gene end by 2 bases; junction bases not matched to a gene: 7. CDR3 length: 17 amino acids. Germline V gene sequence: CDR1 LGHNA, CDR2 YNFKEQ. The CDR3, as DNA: TGTGCCAGCAGCCAAGATACCCCCGGGAGGGCCACAGATACGCAGTATTTT. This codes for CASSQDTPGRATDTQYF.

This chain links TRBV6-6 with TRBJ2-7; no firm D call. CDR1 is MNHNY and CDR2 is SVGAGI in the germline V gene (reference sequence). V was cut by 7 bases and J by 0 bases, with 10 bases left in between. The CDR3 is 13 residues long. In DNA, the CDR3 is TGTGCCAGCATTCCCTCCGGCTCCTACGAGCAGTACTTC. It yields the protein CASIPSGSYEQYF.

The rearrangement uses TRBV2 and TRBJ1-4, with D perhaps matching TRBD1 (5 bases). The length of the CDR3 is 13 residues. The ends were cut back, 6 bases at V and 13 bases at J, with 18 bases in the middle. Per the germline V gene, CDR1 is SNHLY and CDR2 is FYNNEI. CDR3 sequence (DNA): TGTGCCAGCAGGACCCGGGGGACCTCGGGACTGTTTTTT. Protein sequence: CASRTRGTSGLFF.

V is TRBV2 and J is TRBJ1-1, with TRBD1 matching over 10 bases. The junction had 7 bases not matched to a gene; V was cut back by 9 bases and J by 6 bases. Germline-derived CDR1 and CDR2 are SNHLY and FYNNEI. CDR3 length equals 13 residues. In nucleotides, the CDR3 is TGTGCCAGAGCCCGGGACAGGGGTTCTGAAGCTTTCTTT. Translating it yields CARARDRGSEAFF.

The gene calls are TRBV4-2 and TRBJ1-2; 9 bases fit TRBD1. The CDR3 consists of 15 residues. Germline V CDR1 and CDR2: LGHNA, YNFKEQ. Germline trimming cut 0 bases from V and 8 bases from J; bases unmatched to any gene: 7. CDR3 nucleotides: TGTGCCAGCAGCCAAGATGCGGGGACAGGGAAGGGCTACACCTTC. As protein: CASSQDAGTGKGYTF.

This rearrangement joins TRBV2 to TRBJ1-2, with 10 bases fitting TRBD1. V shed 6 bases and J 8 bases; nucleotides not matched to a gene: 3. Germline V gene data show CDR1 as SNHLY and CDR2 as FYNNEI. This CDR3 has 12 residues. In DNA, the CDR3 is TGTGCCAGCAGGACAGGGGGCGGCGGCTACACCTTC. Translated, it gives CASRTGGGGYTF.

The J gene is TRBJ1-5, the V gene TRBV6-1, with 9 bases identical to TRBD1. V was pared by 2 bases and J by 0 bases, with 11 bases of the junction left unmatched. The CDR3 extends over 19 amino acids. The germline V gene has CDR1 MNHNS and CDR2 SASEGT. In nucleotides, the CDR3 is TGTGCCAGCAGTGAATCGGGACAGGGCTGGGGATATAGCAATCAGCCCCAGCATTTT. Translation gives CASSESGQGWGYSNQPQHF.

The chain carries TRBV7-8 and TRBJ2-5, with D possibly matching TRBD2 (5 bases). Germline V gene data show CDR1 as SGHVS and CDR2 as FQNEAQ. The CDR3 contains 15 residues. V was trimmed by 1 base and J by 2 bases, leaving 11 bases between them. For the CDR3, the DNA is TGTGCCAGCAGCTTAGTCGGGAATCCTCAAGAGACCCAGTACTTC. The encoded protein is CASSLVGNPQETQYF. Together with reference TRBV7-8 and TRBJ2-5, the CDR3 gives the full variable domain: GAGVSQSPRYKVAKRGQDVALRCDPISGHVSLFWYQQALGQGPEFLTYFQNEAQLDKSGLPSDRFFAERPEGSVSTLKIQRTQQEDSAVYLCASSLVGNPQETQYFGPGTRLLVL.

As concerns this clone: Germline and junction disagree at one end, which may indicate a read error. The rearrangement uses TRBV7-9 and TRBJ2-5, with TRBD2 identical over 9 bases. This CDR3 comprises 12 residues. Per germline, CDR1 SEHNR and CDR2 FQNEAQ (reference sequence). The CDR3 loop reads CASSLETSGGHF. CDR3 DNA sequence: TGTGCCAGCAGCTTAGAGACTAGCGGAGGCCACTTC.

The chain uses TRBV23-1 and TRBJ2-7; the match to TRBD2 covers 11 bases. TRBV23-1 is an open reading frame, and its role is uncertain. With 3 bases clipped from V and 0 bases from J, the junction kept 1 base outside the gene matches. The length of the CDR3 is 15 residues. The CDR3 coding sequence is TGCGCCAGCAGTCAGGGGACTAGCGGCTCCTACGAGCAGTACTTC. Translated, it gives CASSQGTSGSYEQYF.

The CDR3 coding sequence is TGTGCCAGCTCCCCTACTTCCACCCTTGAAAAACTGTTTTTT. This translates into CASSPTSTLEKLFF. This chain joins TRBV18 and TRBJ1-4; D remains ambiguous. The CDR3 has 14 amino acids. V was cut by 6 bases and J by 7 bases, with 15 bases left in between. Looked up from germline, CDR1 is KGHSH and CDR2 is LQKENI.

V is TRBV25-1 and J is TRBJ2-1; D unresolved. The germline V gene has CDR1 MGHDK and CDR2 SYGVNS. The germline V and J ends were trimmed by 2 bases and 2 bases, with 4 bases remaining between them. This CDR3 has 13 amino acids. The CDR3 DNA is TGTGCCAGCAGTGAAAACACCTACAATGAGCAGTTCTTC. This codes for CASSENTYNEQFF.

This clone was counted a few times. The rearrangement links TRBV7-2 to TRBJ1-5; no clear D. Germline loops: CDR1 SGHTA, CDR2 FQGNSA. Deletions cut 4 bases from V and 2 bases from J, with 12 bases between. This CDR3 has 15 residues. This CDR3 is CASSSRGYGNQPQHF. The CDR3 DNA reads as TGTGCCAGCAGCTCCCGCGGGTACGGCAATCAGCCCCAGCATTTT. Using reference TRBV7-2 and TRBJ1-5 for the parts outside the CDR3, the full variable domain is GAGVSQSPSNKVTEKGKDVELRCDPISGHTALYWYRQSLGQGLEFLIYFQGNSAPDKSGLPSDRFSAERTGGSVSTLTIQRTQQEDSAVYLCASSSRGYGNQPQHFGDGTRLSIL.

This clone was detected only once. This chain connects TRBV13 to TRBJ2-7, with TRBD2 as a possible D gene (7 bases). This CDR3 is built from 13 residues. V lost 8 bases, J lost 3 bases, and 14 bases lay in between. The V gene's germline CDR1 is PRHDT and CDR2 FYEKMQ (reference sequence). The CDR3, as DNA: TGTGCCAGCCTGAGGGGGGAGGGCTACGAGCAGTACTTC. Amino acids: CASLRGEGYEQYF.

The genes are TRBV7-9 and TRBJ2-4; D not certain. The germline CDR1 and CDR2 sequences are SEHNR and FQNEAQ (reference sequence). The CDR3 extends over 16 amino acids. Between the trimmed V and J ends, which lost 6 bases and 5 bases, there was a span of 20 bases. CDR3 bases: TGTGCCAGCAGTGTAGGGTCCCTTATTACCCAAAACATTCAGTACTTC. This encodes CASSVGSLITQNIQYF. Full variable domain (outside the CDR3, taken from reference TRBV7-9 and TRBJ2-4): DTGVSQNPRHKITKRGQNVTFRCDPISEHNRLYWYRQTLGQGPEFLTYFQNEAQLEKSRLLSDRFSAERPKGSFSTLEIQRTEQGDSAMYLCASSVGSLITQNIQYFGAGTRLSVL.

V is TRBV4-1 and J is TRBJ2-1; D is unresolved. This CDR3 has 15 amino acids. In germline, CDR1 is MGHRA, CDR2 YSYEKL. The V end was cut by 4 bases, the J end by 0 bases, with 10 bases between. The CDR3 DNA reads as TGCGCCAGCAGCCTCGCGGCCGCCTCCTACAATGAGCAGTTCTTC. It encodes CASSLAAASYNEQFF.

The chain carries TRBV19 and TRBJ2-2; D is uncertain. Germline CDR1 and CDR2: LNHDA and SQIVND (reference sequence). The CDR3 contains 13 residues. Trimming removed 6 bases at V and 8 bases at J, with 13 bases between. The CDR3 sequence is CASSHRTAGELFF. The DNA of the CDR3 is TGTGCCAGTAGCCACCGGACCGCGGGGGAGCTGTTTTTT.

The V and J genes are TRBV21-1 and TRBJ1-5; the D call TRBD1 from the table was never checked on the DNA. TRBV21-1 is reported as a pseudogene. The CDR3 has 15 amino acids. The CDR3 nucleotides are TGTGCCAGCAGCAGACGCCGACAAAACAATCAGCCCCAGCATTTT. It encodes CASSRRRQNNQPQHF.

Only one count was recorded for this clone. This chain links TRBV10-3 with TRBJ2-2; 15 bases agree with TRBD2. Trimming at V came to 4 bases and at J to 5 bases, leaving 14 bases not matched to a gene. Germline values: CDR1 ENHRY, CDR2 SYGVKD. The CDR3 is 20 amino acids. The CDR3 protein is CAISALPQTGLAGGTGELFF. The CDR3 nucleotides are TGTGCCATCAGTGCCCTGCCCCAGACAGGACTAGCGGGAGGGACCGGGGAGCTGTTTTTT.

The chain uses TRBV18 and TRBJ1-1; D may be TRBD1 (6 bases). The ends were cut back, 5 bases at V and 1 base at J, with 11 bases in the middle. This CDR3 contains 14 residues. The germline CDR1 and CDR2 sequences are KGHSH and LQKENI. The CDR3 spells CASSAHRENTEAFF. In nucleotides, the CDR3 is TGTGCCAGCTCAGCCCACAGGGAGAACACTGAAGCTTTCTTT.

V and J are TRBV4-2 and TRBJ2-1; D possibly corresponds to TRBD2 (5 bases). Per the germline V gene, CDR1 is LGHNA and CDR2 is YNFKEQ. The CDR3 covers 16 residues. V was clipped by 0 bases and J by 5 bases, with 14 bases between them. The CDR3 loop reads CASSQEGASPNNEQFF. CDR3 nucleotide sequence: TGTGCCAGCAGCCAAGAGGGCGCTAGCCCAAACAATGAGCAGTTCTTC.

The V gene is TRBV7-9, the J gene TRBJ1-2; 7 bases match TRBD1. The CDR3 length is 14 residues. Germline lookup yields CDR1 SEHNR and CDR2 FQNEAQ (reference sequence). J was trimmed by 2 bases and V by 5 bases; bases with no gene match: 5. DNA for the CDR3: TGTGCCAGCAGCCAAGAGACAGGGAACTATGGCTACACCTTC. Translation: CASSQETGNYGYTF.

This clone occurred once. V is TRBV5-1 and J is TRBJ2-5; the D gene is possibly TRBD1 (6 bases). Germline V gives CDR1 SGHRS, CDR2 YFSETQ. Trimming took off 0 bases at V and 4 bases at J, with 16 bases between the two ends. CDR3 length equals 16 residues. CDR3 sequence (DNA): TGCGCCAGCAGCTTGGCCGGACAGAGGGGACGAGAGACCCAGTACTTC. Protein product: CASSLAGQRGRETQYF. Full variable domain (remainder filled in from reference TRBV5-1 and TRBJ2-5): KAGVTQTPRYLIKTRGQQVTLSCSPISGHRSVSWYQQTPGQGLQFLFEYFSETQRNKGNFPGRFSGRQFSNSRSEMNVSTLELGDSALYLCASSLAGQRGRETQYFGPGTRLLVL.

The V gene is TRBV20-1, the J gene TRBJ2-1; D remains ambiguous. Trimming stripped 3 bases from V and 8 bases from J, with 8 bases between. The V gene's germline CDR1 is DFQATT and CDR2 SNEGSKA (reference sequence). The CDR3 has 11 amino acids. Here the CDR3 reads CSASRVDEQFF. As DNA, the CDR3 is TGCAGTGCTAGTAGGGTCGATGAGCAGTTCTTC.

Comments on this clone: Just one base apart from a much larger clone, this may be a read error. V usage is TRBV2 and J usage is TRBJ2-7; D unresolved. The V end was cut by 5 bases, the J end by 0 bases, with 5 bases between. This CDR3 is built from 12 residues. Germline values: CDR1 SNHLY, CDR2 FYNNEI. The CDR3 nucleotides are TGTGCCAGCAGTCCGAGCTCCTACGAGCAGTACTTC. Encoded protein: CASSPSSYEQYF.

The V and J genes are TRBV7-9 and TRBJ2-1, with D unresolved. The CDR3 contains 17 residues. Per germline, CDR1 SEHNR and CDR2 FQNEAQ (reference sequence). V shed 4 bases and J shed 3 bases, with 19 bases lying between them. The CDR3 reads CASSSTLYVEFYNEQFF. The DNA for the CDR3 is TGTGCCAGCAGCTCCACCCTCTACGTCGAGTTCTACAATGAGCAGTTCTTC. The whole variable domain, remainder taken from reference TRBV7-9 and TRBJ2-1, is DTGVSQNPRHKITKRGQNVTFRCDPISEHNRLYWYRQTLGQGPEFLTYFQNEAQLEKSRLLSDRFSAERPKGSFSTLEIQRTEQGDSAMYLCASSSTLYVEFYNEQFFGPGTRLTVL.

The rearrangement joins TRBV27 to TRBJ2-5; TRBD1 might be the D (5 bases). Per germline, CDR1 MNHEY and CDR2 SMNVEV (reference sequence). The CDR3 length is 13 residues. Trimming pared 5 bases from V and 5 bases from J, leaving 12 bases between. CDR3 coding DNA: TGTGCCAGCAGTCGACAGCCCCCGGAGACCCAGTACTTC. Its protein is CASSRQPPETQYF.

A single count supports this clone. The CDR3 sequence is CASSLIGTNEKLFF. CDR3 coding DNA: TGTGCCAGCAGTTTAATAGGAACTAATGAAAAACTGTTTTTT. This chain links TRBV28 with TRBJ1-4, with unresolved D. CDR1 MDHEN and CDR2 SYDVKM come from the germline V gene. The CDR3 extends over 14 amino acids. Trimming took 2 bases from V and 1 from J, leaving 5 bases between them.